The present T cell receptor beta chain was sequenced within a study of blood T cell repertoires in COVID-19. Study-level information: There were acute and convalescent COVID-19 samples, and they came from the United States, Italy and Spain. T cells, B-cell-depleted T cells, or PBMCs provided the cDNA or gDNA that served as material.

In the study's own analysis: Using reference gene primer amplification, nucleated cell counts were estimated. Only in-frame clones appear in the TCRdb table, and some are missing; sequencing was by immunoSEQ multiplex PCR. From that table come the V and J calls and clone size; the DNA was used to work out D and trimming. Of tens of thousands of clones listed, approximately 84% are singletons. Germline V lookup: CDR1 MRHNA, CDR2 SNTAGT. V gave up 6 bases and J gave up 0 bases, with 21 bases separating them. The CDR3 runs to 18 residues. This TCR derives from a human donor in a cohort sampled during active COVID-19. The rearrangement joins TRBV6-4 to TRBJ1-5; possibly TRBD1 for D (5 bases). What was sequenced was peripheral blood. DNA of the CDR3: TGTGCCAGCAGGCCGGTGGGACGGGAGTTTTATAGCAATCAGCCCCAGCATTTT. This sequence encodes CASRPVGREFYSNQPQHF.